This T cell receptor beta chain was profiled in a study of blood T cell repertoires in COVID-19. Study context: T cells, B-cell-depleted T cells, or PBMCs provided the cDNA or gDNA that served as material.

This clone is a singleton in its sample. Original data processing: Reference gene primer amplification gave estimated nucleated cell counts. The protocol was immunoSEQ multiplex PCR, while the TCRdb copy is restricted to in-frame clones and leaves out a portion. That table furnishes V, J and clone size, whereas the DNA furnished D and trimming. The table shows 650,000 to 800,000 clones, with 85% to 90% occurring only once. Germline lookup yields CDR1 LGHDT and CDR2 YNNKEL (reference sequence). This CDR3 spans 13 amino acids. V was shortened by 4 bases and J by 3 bases, with 9 bases between the two germline ends.

This chain uses TRBV3-1 (or the pseudogene TRBV3-2) with TRBJ1-1; D might be TRBD1 (6 bases). The sequenced sample consisted of peripheral blood. The TCR sequence derives from a woman aged 18-29 years with acute or convalescent COVID-19. The chain's CDR3 is CASSPGHYTEAFF. DNA for the CDR3: TGTGCCAGCAGCCCGGGACATTACACTGAAGCTTTCTTT.